This TCR beta chain was recovered during a study of T-cell reconstitution after alpha-beta-depleted transplantation in children. Findings and caveats of the study: The high TCRbeta diversity at day 60 in some patients came from surviving recipient T cells and thymic progenitors. Newly made T cells mostly supplied T-cell counts and diversity one year after transplant. Several hundred expanded graft clones reportedly gave rise to the alpha-beta T cells present about two months after transplant.

Germline-derived CDR1 and CDR2 are LNHDA and SQIVND (reference sequence). The CDR3 consists of 14 residues. Trimming left V 9 bases short and J 0 bases short, with 14 bases between. It was with unique molecular identifiers that the TCRbeta library was prepared. TCRdb analysed the PCR reads with MiXCR anew, one entry per CDR3 protein. The data show about 590,000 distinct CDR3 sequences, 10% to 15% seen once. As concerns this clonotype: Antigen: not known.

The clonotype was recovered from a male patient younger than 18 who had a stem cell transplant for acute myeloid leukemia, so the T cells may come from the graft donor. The source material was PBMCs, mostly from graft donor cells, sampled 360 days after TCRalphabeta/CD19-depleted stem cell transplant. The chain links TRBV19 to TRBJ1-1; D remains ambiguous. In DNA, the CDR3 is TGTGCCAGCGCCGTCTCCGTTTTGAACACTGAAGCTTTCTTT. Its protein product is CASAVSVLNTEAFF.